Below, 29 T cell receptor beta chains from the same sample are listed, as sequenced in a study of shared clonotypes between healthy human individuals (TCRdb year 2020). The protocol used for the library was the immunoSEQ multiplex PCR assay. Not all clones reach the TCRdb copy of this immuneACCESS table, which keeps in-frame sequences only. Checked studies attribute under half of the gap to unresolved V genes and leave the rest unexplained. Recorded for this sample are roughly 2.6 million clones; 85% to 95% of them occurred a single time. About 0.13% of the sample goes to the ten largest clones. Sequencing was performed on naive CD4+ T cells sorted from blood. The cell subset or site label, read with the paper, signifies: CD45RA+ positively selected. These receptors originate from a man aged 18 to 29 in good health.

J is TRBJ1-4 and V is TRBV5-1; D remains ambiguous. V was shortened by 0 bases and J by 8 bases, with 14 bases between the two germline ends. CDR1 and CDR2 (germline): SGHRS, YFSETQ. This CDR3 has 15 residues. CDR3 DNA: TGCGCCAGCAGCTTGGCATCGGCGGCAGCCGAAAAACTGTTTTTT. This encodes CASSLASAAAEKLFF.

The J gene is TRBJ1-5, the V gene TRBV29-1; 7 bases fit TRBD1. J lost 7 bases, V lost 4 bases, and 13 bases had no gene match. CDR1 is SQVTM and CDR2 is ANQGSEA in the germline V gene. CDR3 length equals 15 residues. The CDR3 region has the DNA TGCAGCGTTGCCATCTCGCCAGGGGGAGGACAGCCCCAGCATTTT. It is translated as CSVAISPGGGQPQHF.

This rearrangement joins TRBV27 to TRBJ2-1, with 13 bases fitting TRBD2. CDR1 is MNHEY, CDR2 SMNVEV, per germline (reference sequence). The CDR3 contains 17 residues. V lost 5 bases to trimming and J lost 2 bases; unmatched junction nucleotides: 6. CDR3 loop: CASSKTSGRYTYNEQFF. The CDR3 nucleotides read TGTGCCAGCAGTAAGACTAGCGGGAGGTATACCTACAATGAGCAGTTCTTC.

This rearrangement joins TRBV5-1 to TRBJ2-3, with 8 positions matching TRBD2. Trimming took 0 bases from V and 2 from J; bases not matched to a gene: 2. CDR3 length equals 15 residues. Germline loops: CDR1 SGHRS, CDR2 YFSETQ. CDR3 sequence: CASSLALAVTDTQYF. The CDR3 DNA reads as TGCGCCAGCAGCTTGGCACTAGCGGTCACAGATACGCAGTATTTT.

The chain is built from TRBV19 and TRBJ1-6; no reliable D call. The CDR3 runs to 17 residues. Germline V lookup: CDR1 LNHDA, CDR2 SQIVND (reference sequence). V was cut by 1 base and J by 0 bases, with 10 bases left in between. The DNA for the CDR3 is TGTGCCAGTAGTATAGTGGCAGCAAGCTCCTATAATTCACCCCTCCACTTT. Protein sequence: CASSIVAASSYNSPLHF.

The CDR3 loop is CASRSDSYEQYF. The CDR3 region has the DNA TGCGCCAGCAGGAGCGACTCGTACGAGCAGTACTTC. The chain combines TRBV5-1 with TRBJ2-7; D not certain. The length of the CDR3 is 12 residues. Trimming shortened V by 5 bases and J by 4 bases, and 10 bases separated the two germline ends. The germline gives CDR1 SGHRS, CDR2 YFSETQ.

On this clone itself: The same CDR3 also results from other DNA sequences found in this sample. The DNA of the CDR3 is TGTGCCAGCAGCTCGGGACTAGCGGGAGTTGGTGAGACCCAGTACTTC. Protein: CASSSGLAGVGETQYF. The J gene is TRBJ2-5, the V gene TRBV5-4; 14 nucleotides agree with TRBD2. Trimming removed 3 bases from V and 5 bases from J; junction bases left unmatched: 6. There are 16 residues in the CDR3. CDR1 is SGHNT and CDR2 is YYREEE in the germline V gene (reference sequence).

The CDR3 spells CASSLVGDGYTF. CDR3 coding DNA: TGTGCCAGCAGCTTAGTAGGGGATGGCTACACCTTC. The chain recombines TRBV11-2 with TRBJ1-2; weak D call: TRBD1 (5 bases). Germline CDR1 reads SGHAT; CDR2 reads FQNNGV. V was pared by 1 base and J by 6 bases, with 6 bases between. The CDR3 covers 12 residues.

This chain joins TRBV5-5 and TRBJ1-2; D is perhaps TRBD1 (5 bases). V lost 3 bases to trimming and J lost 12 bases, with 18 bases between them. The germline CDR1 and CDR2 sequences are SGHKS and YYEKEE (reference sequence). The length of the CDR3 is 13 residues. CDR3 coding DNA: TGTGCCAGCAGCTCCGGGACCACCTTTCTAAACACCTTC. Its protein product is CASSSGTTFLNTF.

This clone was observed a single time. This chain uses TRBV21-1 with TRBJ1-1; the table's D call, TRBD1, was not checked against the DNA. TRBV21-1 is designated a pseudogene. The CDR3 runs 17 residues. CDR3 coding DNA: TGTGCCAGCAATTTAATAGGGGCAGGGGGCCGTGGAACTGAAGCTTTCTTT. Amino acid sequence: CASNLIGAGGRGTEAFF.

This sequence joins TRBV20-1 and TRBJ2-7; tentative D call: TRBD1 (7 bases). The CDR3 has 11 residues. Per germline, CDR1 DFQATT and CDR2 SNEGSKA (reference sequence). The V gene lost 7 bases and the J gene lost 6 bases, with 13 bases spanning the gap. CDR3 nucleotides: TGCAGTGTCCAGGGGGGCCCCGAGCAGTACTTC. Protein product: CSVQGGPEQYF.

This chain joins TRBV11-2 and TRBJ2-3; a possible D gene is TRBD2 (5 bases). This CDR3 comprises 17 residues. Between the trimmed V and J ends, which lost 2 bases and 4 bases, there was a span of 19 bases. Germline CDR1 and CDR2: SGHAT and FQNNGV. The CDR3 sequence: CASSLPPWRIGPDTQYF. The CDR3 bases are TGTGCCAGCAGCTTACCCCCGTGGAGGATTGGTCCAGATACGCAGTATTTT.

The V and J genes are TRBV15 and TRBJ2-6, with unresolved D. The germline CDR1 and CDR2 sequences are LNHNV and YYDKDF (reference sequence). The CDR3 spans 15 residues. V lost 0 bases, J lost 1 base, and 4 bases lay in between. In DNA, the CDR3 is TGTGCCACCAGCAGAGACAGGTCTGGGGCCAACGTCCTGACTTTC. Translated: CATSRDRSGANVLTF.

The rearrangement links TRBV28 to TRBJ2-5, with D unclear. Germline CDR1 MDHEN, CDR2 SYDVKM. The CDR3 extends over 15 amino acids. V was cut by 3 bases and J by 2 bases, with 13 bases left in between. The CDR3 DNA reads TGTGCCAGCAGTTTTGCGTCCTCCGTTCAAGAGACCCAGTACTTC. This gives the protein CASSFASSVQETQYF.

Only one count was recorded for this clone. CDR3 sequence reads: CASSLGQGARGYTF. CDR3 bases: TGTGCCAGCAGCTTAGGCCAGGGGGCCCGTGGCTACACCTTC. The chain uses TRBV11-1 and TRBJ1-2, with TRBD1 matching over 8 bases. This CDR3 comprises 14 residues. Germline V gives CDR1 SGHAT, CDR2 FQDESV (reference sequence). The V segment lost 1 base and the J segment 7 bases; nucleotides outside the gene matches: 5.

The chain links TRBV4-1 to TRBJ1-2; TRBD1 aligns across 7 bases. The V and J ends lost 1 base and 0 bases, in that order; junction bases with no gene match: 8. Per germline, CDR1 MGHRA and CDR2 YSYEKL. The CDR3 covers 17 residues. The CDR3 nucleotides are TGCGCCAGCAGCCAAGCCGGGACAGTCTACACTAACTATGGCTACACCTTC. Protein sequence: CASSQAGTVYTNYGYTF.

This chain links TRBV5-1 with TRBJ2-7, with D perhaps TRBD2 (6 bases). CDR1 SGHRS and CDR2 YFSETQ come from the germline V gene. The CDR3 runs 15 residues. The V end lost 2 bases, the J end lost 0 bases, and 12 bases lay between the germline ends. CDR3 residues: CASSFGGLSSYEQYF. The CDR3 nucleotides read TGCGCCAGCAGCTTCGGGGGTTTAAGCTCCTACGAGCAGTACTTC.

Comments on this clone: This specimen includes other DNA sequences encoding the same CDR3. CDR3 sequence (DNA): TGTGCCAGCAGGGCAACAGGGAGCGGAAACACCATATATTTT. It is translated as CASRATGSGNTIYF. The V gene is TRBV2, the J gene TRBJ1-3, with TRBD1 as a possible D gene (6 bases). CDR3 length equals 14 residues. V lost 6 bases to trimming and J lost 4 bases, with 13 bases between them. Germline CDR1 is SNHLY and CDR2 is FYNNEI.

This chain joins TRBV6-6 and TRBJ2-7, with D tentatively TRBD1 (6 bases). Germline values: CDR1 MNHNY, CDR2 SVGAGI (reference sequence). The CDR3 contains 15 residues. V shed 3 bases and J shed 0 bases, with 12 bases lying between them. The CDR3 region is CASSYRAGVSYEQYF. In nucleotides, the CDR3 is TGTGCCAGCAGTTATCGAGCAGGGGTCTCCTACGAGCAGTACTTC.

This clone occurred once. The CDR3 DNA reads as TGTGCCAGCAGCTCAGACCTGGCGGGAACCGGGGAGCTGTTTTTT. The encoded protein is CASSSDLAGTGELFF. The V and J genes are TRBV11-2 and TRBJ2-2, with D tentatively TRBD2 (6 bases). CDR3 length: 15 amino acids. From germline, CDR1 is SGHAT and CDR2 FQNNGV. The germline V and J ends were trimmed by 4 bases and 5 bases, with 14 bases remaining between them. Variable domain in full (rest from reference TRBV11-2 and TRBJ2-2): EAGVAQSPRYKIIEKRQSVAFWCNPISGHATLYWYQQILGQGPKLLIQFQNNGVVDDSQLPKDRFSAERLKGVDSTLKIQPAKLEDSAVYLCASSSDLAGTGELFFGEGSRLTVL.

CDR3: CASSSGVGNAFF. CDR3 bases: TGTGCCAGCAGTTCCGGGGTTGGGAATGCTTTCTTT. V and J are TRBV28 and TRBJ1-1; D call uncertain. This CDR3 comprises 12 residues. Germline loops: CDR1 MDHEN, CDR2 SYDVKM. With 4 bases removed from V and 11 bases from J, the gap between germline ends came to 14 bases.

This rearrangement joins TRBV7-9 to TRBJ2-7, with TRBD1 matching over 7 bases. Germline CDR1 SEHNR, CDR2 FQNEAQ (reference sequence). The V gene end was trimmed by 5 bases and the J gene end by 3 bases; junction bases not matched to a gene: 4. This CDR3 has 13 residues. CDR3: CASSEGQLYEQYF. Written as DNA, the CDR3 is TGTGCCAGCAGCGAGGGACAGCTCTACGAGCAGTACTTC.

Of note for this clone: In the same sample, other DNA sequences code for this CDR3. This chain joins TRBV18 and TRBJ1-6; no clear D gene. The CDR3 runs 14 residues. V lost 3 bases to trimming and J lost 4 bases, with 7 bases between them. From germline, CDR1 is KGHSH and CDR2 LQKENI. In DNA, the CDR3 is TGTGCCAGCTCACCTTTGGGTTATAATTCACCCCTCCACTTT. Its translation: CASSPLGYNSPLHF. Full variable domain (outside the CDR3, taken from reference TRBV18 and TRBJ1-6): NAGVMQNPRHLVRRRGQEARLRCSPMKGHSHVYWYRQLPEEGLKFMVYLQKENIIDESGMPKERFSAEFPKEGPSILRIQQVVRGDSAAYFCASSPLGYNSPLHFGNGTRLTVT.

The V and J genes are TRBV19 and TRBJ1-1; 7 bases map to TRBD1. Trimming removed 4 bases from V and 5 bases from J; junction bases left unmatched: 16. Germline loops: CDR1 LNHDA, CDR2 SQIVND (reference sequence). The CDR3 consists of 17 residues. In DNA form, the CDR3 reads TGTGCCAGTAGTACCAGACCCTCGACAGGGAGGGGGACTGAAGCTTTCTTT. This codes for CASSTRPSTGRGTEAFF.

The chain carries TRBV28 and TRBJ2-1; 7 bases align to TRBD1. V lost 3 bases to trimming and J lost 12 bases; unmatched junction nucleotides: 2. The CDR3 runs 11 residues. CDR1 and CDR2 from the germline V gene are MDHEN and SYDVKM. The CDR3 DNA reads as TGTGCCAGCAGTTTGAGGGACAGGCAGTTCTTC. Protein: CASSLRDRQFF.

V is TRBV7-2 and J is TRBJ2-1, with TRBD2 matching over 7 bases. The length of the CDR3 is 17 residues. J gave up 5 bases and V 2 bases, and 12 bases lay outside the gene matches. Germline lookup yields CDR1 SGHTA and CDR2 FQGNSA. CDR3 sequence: CASSLTGRLAADNEQFF. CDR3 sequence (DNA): TGTGCCAGCAGCTTAACAGGTCGACTAGCTGCAGACAATGAGCAGTTCTTC.

The CDR3 DNA reads as TGTGCCAGCAGCTTAGGAGGGAGAGGTCAGCCCCAGCATTTT. As protein: CASSLGGRGQPQHF. This chain connects TRBV7-2 to TRBJ1-5; D is ambiguous. The CDR3 extends over 14 amino acids. V dropped 1 base and J dropped 6 bases, with 10 bases sitting between them. Germline CDR1 reads SGHTA; CDR2 reads FQGNSA. Together with reference TRBV7-2 and TRBJ1-5, the CDR3 gives the full variable domain: GAGVSQSPSNKVTEKGKDVELRCDPISGHTALYWYRQSLGQGLEFLIYFQGNSAPDKSGLPSDRFSAERTGGSVSTLTIQRTQQEDSAVYLCASSLGGRGQPQHFGDGTRLSIL.

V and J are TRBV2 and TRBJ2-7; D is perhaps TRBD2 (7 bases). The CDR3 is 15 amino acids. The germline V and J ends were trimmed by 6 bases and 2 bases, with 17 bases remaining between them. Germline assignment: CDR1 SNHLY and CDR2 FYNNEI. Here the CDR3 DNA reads TGTGCCAGCAGCACCGGGGAGGGGGGTCCCTACGAGCAGTACTTC. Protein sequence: CASSTGEGGPYEQYF.

CDR3 sequence (DNA): TGCGCCAGCAGTGAGTCGAGAGGGGAAGCTTTCTTT. Translated, it gives CASSESRGEAFF. The chain joins TRBV10-2 to TRBJ1-1; no clear D. The germline V gene has CDR1 WSHSY and CDR2 SAAADI. The CDR3 spans 12 residues. V dropped 0 bases and J dropped 8 bases, with 7 bases sitting between them.